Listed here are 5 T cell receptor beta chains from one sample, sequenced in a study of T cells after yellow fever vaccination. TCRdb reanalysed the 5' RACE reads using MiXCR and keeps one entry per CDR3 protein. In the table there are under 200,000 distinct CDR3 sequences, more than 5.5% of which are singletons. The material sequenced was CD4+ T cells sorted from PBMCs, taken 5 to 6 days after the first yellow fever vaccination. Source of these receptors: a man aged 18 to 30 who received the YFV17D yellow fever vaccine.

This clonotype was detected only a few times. The CDR3 nucleotides are TGTGCCAGCAGCTTAGCGTTGACCTATGGCTACACCTTC. It codes for CASSLALTYGYTF. The chain combines TRBV7-9 with TRBJ1-2; no definite D call. Germline V gene data show CDR1 as SEHNR and CDR2 as FQNEAQ (reference sequence). This CDR3 contains 13 residues. Trimming left V 0 bases short and J 4 bases short, with 6 bases between.

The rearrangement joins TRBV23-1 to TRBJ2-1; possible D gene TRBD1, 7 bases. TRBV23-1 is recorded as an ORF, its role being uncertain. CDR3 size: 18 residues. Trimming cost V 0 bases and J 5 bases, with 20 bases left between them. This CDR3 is CASSQSRRGQGSNNEQFF. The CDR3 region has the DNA TGCGCCAGCAGTCAATCCCGGAGGGGGCAGGGGAGCAACAATGAGCAGTTCTTC.

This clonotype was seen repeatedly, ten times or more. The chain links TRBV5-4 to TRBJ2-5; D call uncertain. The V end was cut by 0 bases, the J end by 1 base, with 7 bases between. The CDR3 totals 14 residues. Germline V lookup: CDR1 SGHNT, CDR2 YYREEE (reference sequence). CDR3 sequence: CASSLGRVQETQYF. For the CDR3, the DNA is TGTGCCAGCAGCTTGGGTCGGGTCCAAGAGACCCAGTACTTC.

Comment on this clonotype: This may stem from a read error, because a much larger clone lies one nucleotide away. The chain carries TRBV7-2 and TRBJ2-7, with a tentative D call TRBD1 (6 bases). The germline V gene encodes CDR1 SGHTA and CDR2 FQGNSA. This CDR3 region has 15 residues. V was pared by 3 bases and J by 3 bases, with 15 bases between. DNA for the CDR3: TGTGCCAGCAGCTTGACGGGGACATGGGGCTACGAGCAGTACTTC. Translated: CASSLTGTWGYEQYF.

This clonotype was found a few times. CDR3 coding DNA: TGCAGTGCCCCGGGACTGCGAGGGCCAGATACGCAGTATTTT. Amino acids: CSAPGLRGPDTQYF. The chain uses TRBV20-1 and TRBJ2-3; perhaps TRBD2 as D (6 bases). The CDR3 has 14 residues. V was shortened by 6 bases and J by 4 bases, with 17 bases between the two germline ends. Germline loops: CDR1 DFQATT, CDR2 SNEGSKA (reference sequence).